This T cell receptor (beta chain) was identified during a study of T cell changes during pregnancy in multiple sclerosis. Assay used: immunoSEQ multiplex PCR; TCRdb lists only in-frame clones, some missing. The sample holds fewer than 45,000 clones, about 94% seen once. V was trimmed by 1 base and J by 3 bases, leaving 9 bases between them. This CDR3 spans 14 amino acids. Germline V gives CDR1 LGHNA, CDR2 YSLEER. The clonotype comes from a female donor with multiple sclerosis, enrolled in a pregnancy study. This specimen consisted of CD8+ T cells from peripheral blood mononuclear cells, obtained in the third trimester of pregnancy. The chain uses TRBV4-3 and TRBJ2-5; TRBD2 might be the D (5 bases). CDR3 amino acids: CASSQATGKETQYF. CDR3 coding DNA: TGCGCCAGCAGCCAAGCTACGGGGAAAGAGACCCAGTACTTC.